This record covers a single T cell receptor (beta chain). Its antigen is still unknown. Germline CDR1 MNHEY, CDR2 SVGAGI. CDR3 size: 15 residues. This sample is part of a study of CXCR3-negative and CXCR3-positive naive CD8 T cells. It was by 5' RACE with UMI labels that the TRB cDNA libraries were prepared. Using the 5' RACE reads, TCRdb records one entry per CDR3 protein without DNA. The sample's table shows roughly 90,000 distinct CDR3 sequences. Study-wide results and caveats: Both naive subsets, CXCR3-negative and CXCR3-positive, displayed similar TRBV-TRBJ usage, unlike memory cells.

The sequencing sample was made of naive CXCR3- CD8+ T cells from blood. Subset reported: CD45RO-CCR7+CD27+CD95- naive CD8+ T cells lacking CXCR3 (TNR3-). This receptor was identified in a human donor in good health. Some clones in this sample may be carry-over from other donors' samples. The chain recombines TRBV6-5 with TRBJ2-7; TCRdb's D call, TRBD1, is unchecked because there is no DNA. This chain's CDR3 is CASSPTGVSTYEQYF.